These 2 T cell receptor beta chains came from one sample sequenced in a study of technical replicates of blood from several donors. Data came from immunoSEQ multiplex PCR; TCRdb stores just in-frame clones and leaves some out. This sample has over 50,000 clones, with more than 75% found just once. The sequenced sample was PBMCs. The receptors here all came from a human donor in good health. Some clones in this sample may be carry-over from other donors' samples.

The sample holds a few counts of this clone. V and J are TRBV2 and TRBJ1-6, with 7 bases aligning to TRBD1. J was trimmed by 7 bases and V by 4 bases; bases with no gene match: 4. This CDR3 contains 14 residues. Germline CDR1 and CDR2: SNHLY and FYNNEI. CDR3 nucleotides: TGTGCCAGCAGTGCGGGACAGAGGAATTCACCCCTCCACTTT. It is translated as CASSAGQRNSPLHF.

This clone was detected only once. V is TRBV4-2 and J is TRBJ2-5, with TRBD2 as a possible D gene (6 bases). This CDR3 has 15 residues. CDR1 and CDR2 (germline): LGHNA, YNFKEQ. Between the trimmed V and J ends, which lost 3 bases and 4 bases, there was a span of 15 bases. CDR3 coding DNA: TGTGCCAGCAGCCAGGGGTGGGCGGGAAGAGAGACCCAGTACTTC. Encoded protein: CASSQGWAGRETQYF.